Shown below are 5 T cell receptor beta chains from a single sample sequenced in a study of beta chain features in type 1 diabetes. Study-wide points: The study found moderately but significantly shorter TCRB CDR3s in all four CD4+ subsets of Type 1 diabetes patients.

The study reverse transcribed the entire isolated RNA, so it sequenced expressed TCRB transcripts. Only in-frame clones appear in the TCRdb table, and some are missing; sequencing was by immunoSEQ multiplex PCR. The repertoire holds 200,000 to 250,000 clones, with roughly 14% as singletons. These receptors' targets are unknown. Input material: naive CD4+ T cells from blood. All receptors come from a young man with type 1 diabetes.

This clone was detected only a few times. This chain connects TRBV7-6 to TRBJ2-1; D gene unclear. CDR3 size: 12 residues. Germline V gene data show CDR1 as SGHVS and CDR2 as FNYEAQ. V lost 2 bases to trimming and J lost 6 bases, with 5 bases between them. CDR3 loop: CASSLPSNEQFF. The CDR3 DNA follows: TGTGCCAGCAGCTTACCTAGCAATGAGCAGTTCTTC. Using reference TRBV7-6 and TRBJ2-1 for the parts outside the CDR3, the full variable domain is GAGVSQSPRYKVTKRGQDVALRCDPISGHVSLYWYRQALGQGPEFLTYFNYEAQQDKSGLPNDRFSAERPEGSISTLTIQRTEQRDSAMYRCASSLPSNEQFFGPGTRLTVL.

The J gene is TRBJ1-3, the V gene TRBV9; the D is unclear. CDR1 and CDR2 (germline): SGDLS, YYNGEE. V lost 0 bases and J 0 bases, leaving 10 bases between the germline ends. The CDR3 consists of 16 residues. CDR3 nucleotides: TGTGCCAGCAGCGTAGAGGCGGGCCTCTCTGGAAACACCATATATTTT. Protein: CASSVEAGLSGNTIYF.

This clone turned up a few times. The V and J genes are TRBV6-6 and TRBJ2-5; the D gene is possibly TRBD1 (6 bases). The CDR3 is 12 residues long. Trimming removed 9 bases from V and 5 bases from J, with 13 bases in between. The germline CDR1 and CDR2 sequences are MNHNY and SVGAGI (reference sequence). This chain's CDR3 is CASLHQGETQYF. DNA for the CDR3: TGTGCCAGTCTGCATCAGGGGGAGACCCAGTACTTC.

This clone was counted a few times. The chain recombines TRBV5-1 with TRBJ2-7; 10 bases map to TRBD2. The germline gives CDR1 SGHRS, CDR2 YFSETQ. This CDR3 is 16 amino acids long. The J segment lost 3 bases and the V segment lost 0 bases, leaving 6 bases of the junction unmatched. This chain's CDR3 is CASSLDRPSGSYEQYF. The CDR3 DNA is TGCGCCAGCAGCTTGGATAGGCCTAGCGGGAGCTACGAGCAGTACTTC. Together with reference TRBV5-1 and TRBJ2-7, the CDR3 gives the full variable domain: KAGVTQTPRYLIKTRGQQVTLSCSPISGHRSVSWYQQTPGQGLQFLFEYFSETQRNKGNFPGRFSGRQFSNSRSEMNVSTLELGDSALYLCASSLDRPSGSYEQYFGPGTRLTVT.

In regard to this clone: Different DNA sequences within this sample yield the same CDR3. This sequence joins TRBV9 and TRBJ2-7; 12 nucleotides align to TRBD1. CDR1 is SGDLS and CDR2 is YYNGEE in the germline V gene. This CDR3 is 15 amino acids long. The V gene end was trimmed by 0 bases and the J gene end by 4 bases; junction bases not matched to a gene: 2. CDR3 in DNA: TGTGCCAGCAGCGTAGCGGGACAGGGGGCGTACGAGCAGTACTTC. Translation gives CASSVAGQGAYEQYF. The variable domain in full, completed from reference TRBV9 and TRBJ2-7, reads DSGVTQTPKHLITATGQRVTLRCSPRSGDLSVYWYQQSLDQGLQFLIQYYNGEERAKGNILERFSAQQFPDLHSELNLSSLELGDSALYFCASSVAGQGAYEQYFGPGTRLTVT.